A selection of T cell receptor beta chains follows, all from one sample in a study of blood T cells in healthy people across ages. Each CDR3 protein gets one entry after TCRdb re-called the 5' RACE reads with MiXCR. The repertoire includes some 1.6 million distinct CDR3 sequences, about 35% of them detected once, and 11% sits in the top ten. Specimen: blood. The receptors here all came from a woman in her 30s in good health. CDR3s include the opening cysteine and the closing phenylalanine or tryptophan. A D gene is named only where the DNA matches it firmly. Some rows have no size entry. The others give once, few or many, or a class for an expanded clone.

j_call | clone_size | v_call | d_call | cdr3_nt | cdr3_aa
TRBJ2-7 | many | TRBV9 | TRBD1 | TGTGCCAGCGGGACAGGGAATTACGAGCAGTACTTC | CASGTGNYEQYF
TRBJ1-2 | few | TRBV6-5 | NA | TGTGCCAGCAGTCGGTCGGGCTATGGCTACACCTTC | CASSRSGYGYTF
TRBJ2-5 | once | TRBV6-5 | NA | TGTGCCAGCAAGGGGGGAGAGGAGACCCAGTACTTC | CASKGGEETQYF
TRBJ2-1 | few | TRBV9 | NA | NA | CASSIYLCSAEDLGLFDEQFF
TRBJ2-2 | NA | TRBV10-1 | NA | TGCGCCAGCAGTGAGTTTTCCGGGGAGCTGTTTTTT | CASSEFSGELFF
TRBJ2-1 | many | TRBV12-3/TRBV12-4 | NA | TGTGCCAGCAGTTTCGGGGTAAGACAGGCAGGAAATGAGCAGTTCTTC | CASSFGVRQAGNEQFF
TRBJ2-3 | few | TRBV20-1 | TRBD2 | TGCAGTGCTCCCCCCTCGGCGGGGGGCGGCACAGATACGCAGTATTTT | CSAPPSAGGGTDTQYF
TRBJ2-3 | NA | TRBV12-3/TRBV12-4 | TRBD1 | TGTGCCAGCAGACCCACAGGGGGCGCTGGGTATTTT | CASRPTGGAGYF
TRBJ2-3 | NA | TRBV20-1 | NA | TGCGCCCTGGGAAGGGGTTCGGCTAACACAGATACGCAGTATTTT | CALGRGSANTDTQYF
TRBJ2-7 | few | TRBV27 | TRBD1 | TGTGCCAGCAGGCCTGGGACAGGGTTCTACGAGCAGTACTTC | CASRPGTGFYEQYF
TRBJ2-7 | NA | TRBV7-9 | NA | TGTGCCAGCAGCTTAGCGCACGATAAAGGGCGAAACGAGCAGTACTTC | CASSLAHDKGRNEQYF
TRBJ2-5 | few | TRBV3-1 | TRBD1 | TGTGCCAGCAGCCCGACAGGGGAGAGCGACGAGACCCAGTACTTC | CASSPTGESDETQYF
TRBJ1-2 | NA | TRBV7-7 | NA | TGTGCCAGCAGCTTAGCGGTGGGGCGCTACACCTTC | CASSLAVGRYTF
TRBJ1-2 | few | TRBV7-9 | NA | TGTGCCAGCAGCTTAGCGGGCAGGACCTATGGCTACACCTTC | CASSLAGRTYGYTF
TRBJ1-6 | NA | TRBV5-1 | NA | TGCGCCAGCAGCTTGGTGGGGTCTTCGAATTCACCCCTCCACTTT | CASSLVGSSNSPLHF
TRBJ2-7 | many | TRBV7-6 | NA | TGTGCCAGCAGTACTGATGTCACCTACGAGCAGTACTTC | CASSTDVTYEQYF
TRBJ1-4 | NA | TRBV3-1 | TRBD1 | TGTGCCAGCAGCCAAGCCGGACAGGGGGAAAAACTGTTTTTT | CASSQAGQGEKLFF
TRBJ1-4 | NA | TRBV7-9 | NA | TGTGCCAGCAGCTCGTCGGATGCAGGAGAAAAACTGTTTTTT | CASSSSDAGEKLFF
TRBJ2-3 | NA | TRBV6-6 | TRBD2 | TGTGCCCAAAAGCGGGAGGGCCTACAATCGGCAGATACGCAGTATTTT | CAQKREGLQSADTQYF
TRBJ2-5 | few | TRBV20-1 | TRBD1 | TGCAGTGCTAGGGGACAGACCGGCCCGGAGACCCAGTACTTC | CSARGQTGPETQYF
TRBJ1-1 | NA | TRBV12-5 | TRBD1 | TGTGCTAGTGGTTTGCTCCCATTGGGACAGGGGTTTCTCACTGAAGCTTTCTTT | CASGLLPLGQGFLTEAFF
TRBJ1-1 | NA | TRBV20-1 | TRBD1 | TGCAGCATCAGACAGGGGACGACGAACACTGAAGCTTTCTTT | CSIRQGTTNTEAFF
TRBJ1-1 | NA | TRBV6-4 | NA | TGTGCCAAAAGACAGATATACACTGAAGCTTTCTTT | CAKRQIYTEAFF
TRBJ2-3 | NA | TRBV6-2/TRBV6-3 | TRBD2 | TGTGCCAGCAGCGTCAGCGGGGGGTTAGATACGCAGTATTTT | CASSVSGGLDTQYF
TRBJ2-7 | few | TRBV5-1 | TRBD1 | TGCGCCAGCAGCTTGGGGACAGGGGGTCGGGAGCAGTACTTC | CASSLGTGGREQYF
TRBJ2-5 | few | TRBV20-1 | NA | TGCAGTGCTCGCACTAGGGGGGGCTTAGAGACCCAGTACTTC | CSARTRGGLETQYF
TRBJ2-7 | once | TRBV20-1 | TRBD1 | TGCAGTGCTAGAGATCTAGGGGGCGCCGGGGAGCAGTACTTC | CSARDLGGAGEQYF
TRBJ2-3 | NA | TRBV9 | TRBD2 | TGTGCCAGCAGCGTAGCTACCGGTAGCGGGCCCACAGATACGCAGTATTTT | CASSVATGSGPTDTQYF
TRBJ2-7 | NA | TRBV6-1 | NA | TGTGCCAGCAGTGAACAGTCCCAGAACTACGAGCAGTACTTC | CASSEQSQNYEQYF